This TCR beta chain was sequenced for a study of T cell repertoires in cytomegalovirus infection. TCRdb reprocessed the reads via MiXCR and lists one record per CDR3 protein. The sample contains around 450,000 distinct CDR3 sequences, around 11% of which appear only once. The CDR3 is made up of 16 amino acids. J lost 5 bases, V lost 5 bases, and 12 bases had no gene match. Germline loops: CDR1 LNHDA, CDR2 SQIVND (reference sequence). The TCR sequence derives from a human donor in good health (CMV status not recorded). Some clones in this sample may be carry-over from other donors' samples. The chain couples TRBV19 to TRBJ2-5; TRBD1 aligns across 9 bases. Material for sequencing was PBMCs. CDR3 sequence reads: CASSSPGDRAGETQYF. CDR3 DNA: TGTGCCAGTAGTTCACCGGGGGACAGGGCGGGGGAGACCCAGTACTTC.